The 23 T cell receptor beta chains presented below share a single source sample, sequenced in a study of T cell repertoires in cytomegalovirus infection. TCRdb processed the reads anew with MiXCR; each CDR3 protein has one entry. This table has a few hundred thousand distinct CDR3 sequences, approximately 40% appearing once. Antigens of these TCRs are unknown. The starting material was cultured PBMCs, obtained from culture after CMV antigen stimulation. These TCRs come from a human donor in good health (CMV status not recorded). Some clones in this sample may be carry-over from other donors' samples.

The rearrangement links TRBV6-1 to TRBJ2-7; D is unresolved. V lost 4 bases to trimming and J lost 3 bases, with 7 bases between them. The germline CDR1 and CDR2 sequences are MNHNS and SASEGT. The CDR3 runs 12 residues. The CDR3 DNA sequence: TGTGCCAGCAGTGGGCTAATCTACGAGCAGTACTTC. Translation: CASSGLIYEQYF.

The rearrangement joins TRBV6-1 to TRBJ1-1; weak D call: TRBD1 (6 bases). Between the trimmed V and J ends, which lost 6 bases and 5 bases, there was a span of 22 bases. Germline-derived CDR1 and CDR2 are MNHNS and SASEGT. There are 16 residues in the CDR3. The CDR3: CASSLRSRPGQTEAFF. The CDR3 nucleotides are TGTGCCAGCAGCCTACGTTCCCGGCCGGGACAAACTGAAGCTTTCTTT.

The chain uses TRBV20-1 and TRBJ1-1; D is perhaps TRBD1 (5 bases). The length of the CDR3 is 9 residues. Germline V gives CDR1 DFQATT, CDR2 SNEGSKA (reference sequence). CDR3 nucleotide sequence: TGCACCCCTCCGGGGGAGACTTTCTTT. Its protein product is CTPPGETFF.

The gene calls are TRBV29-1 and TRBJ2-5, with D uncertain. Trimming pared 6 bases from V and 5 bases from J, leaving 10 bases between. The CDR3 covers 11 residues. Per germline, CDR1 SQVTM and CDR2 ANQGSEA. Here the CDR3 DNA reads TGCAGCGTAGAGACGGTGGAGACCCAGTACTTC. It codes for CSVETVETQYF. The full variable domain, rest sourced from reference TRBV29-1 and TRBJ2-5, is SAVISQKPSRDICQRGTSLTIQCQVDSQVTMMFWYRQQPGQSLTLIATANQGSEATYESGFVIDKFPISRPNLTFSTLTVSNMSPEDSSIYLCSVETVETQYFGPGTRLLVL.

CDR3 loop: CSARVRVGGPTDTQYF. The CDR3 DNA reads as TGCAGTGCTAGAGTCAGGGTGGGCGGCCCCACAGATACGCAGTATTTT. The chain joins TRBV20-1 to TRBJ2-3; D might be TRBD1 (5 bases). The CDR3 runs 16 residues. Trimming removed 1 base at V and 2 bases at J, with 16 bases between. Germline lookup yields CDR1 DFQATT and CDR2 SNEGSKA (reference sequence).

The J gene is TRBJ1-5, the V gene TRBV27; perhaps TRBD1 as D (5 bases). Between the trimmed V and J ends, which lost 6 bases and 0 bases, there was a span of 12 bases. This CDR3 region has 15 residues. CDR1 and CDR2 from the germline V gene are MNHEY and SMNVEV (reference sequence). The CDR3 DNA reads TGTGCCAGCAGGTGGGGGAAATATAGCAATCAGCCCCAGCATTTT. This encodes CASRWGKYSNQPQHF.

V is TRBV6-2 or TRBV6-3 and J is TRBJ2-3; 12 bases match TRBD2. This CDR3 comprises 16 residues. The V gene's germline CDR1 is MNHEY and CDR2 SVGEGT. The V gene end was trimmed by 6 bases and the J gene end by 3 bases; junction bases not matched to a gene: 7. This CDR3 is CASSRRTSGITDTQYF. For the CDR3, the DNA is TGTGCCAGCAGCCGCCGGACTAGCGGGATAACAGATACGCAGTATTTT.

This clonotype was observed a few times. The chain joins TRBV11-2 to TRBJ2-2, with TRBD2 matching 7 bases. V trimming: 5 bases; J trimming: 4 bases; junction bases outside the gene matches: 10. The CDR3 sequence is 16 residues long. CDR1 SGHAT and CDR2 FQNNGV come from the germline V gene. The CDR3: CASSTGRERSTGELFF. CDR3 sequence (DNA): TGTGCCAGCAGCACCGGGCGGGAGCGGAGCACCGGGGAGCTGTTTTTT.

This clonotype showed up just a few times. This chain links TRBV10-3 with TRBJ2-3; no firm D call. The CDR3 loop spans 12 amino acids. Trimming removed 3 bases at V and 3 bases at J, with 4 bases between. Germline V CDR1 and CDR2: ENHRY, SYGVKD. CDR3 residues: CAISDRTDTQYF. CDR3 bases: TGTGCCATCAGTGACCGAACAGATACGCAGTATTTT.

This chain joins TRBV5-4 and TRBJ1-5; D remains unclear. The CDR3 is 14 residues long. The V end lost 4 bases, the J end lost 2 bases, and 10 bases lay between the germline ends. Per germline, CDR1 SGHNT and CDR2 YYREEE (reference sequence). CDR3: CASSIDGGNQPQHF. Here the CDR3 DNA reads TGTGCCAGCAGCATTGATGGGGGCAATCAGCCCCAGCATTTT.

The V gene is TRBV20-1, the J gene TRBJ2-1, with 8 bases identical to TRBD2. The J segment lost 0 bases and the V segment lost 1 base, leaving 2 bases of the junction unmatched. This CDR3 spans 15 amino acids. CDR1 is DFQATT and CDR2 is SNEGSKA in the germline V gene (reference sequence). The CDR3 protein is CSARGLAYSYNEQFF. The CDR3 region has the DNA TGCAGTGCTAGAGGACTAGCGTACTCCTACAATGAGCAGTTCTTC.

The CDR3, as DNA: TGTGCCAGCAGGGGGCTGAATACGCAGTATTTT. It specifies CASRGLNTQYF. The gene calls are TRBV7-2 and TRBJ2-3; D is perhaps TRBD1 (5 bases). Trimming left V 6 bases short and J 7 bases short, with 8 bases between. Germline loops: CDR1 SGHTA, CDR2 FQGNSA. The CDR3 totals 11 residues.

V and J are TRBV14 and TRBJ1-1, with D perhaps TRBD1 (5 bases). Trimming pared 1 base from V and 6 bases from J, leaving 18 bases between. The CDR3 loop spans 16 amino acids. The germline CDR1 and CDR2 sequences are SGHDN and FVKESK. The CDR3 protein is CASSQGYWQGGPEAFF. The CDR3 nucleotides are TGTGCCAGCAGCCAAGGGTATTGGCAGGGAGGACCTGAAGCTTTCTTT.

The rearrangement uses TRBV20-1 and TRBJ1-4; weak D call: TRBD1 (6 bases). The germline V gene encodes CDR1 DFQATT and CDR2 SNEGSKA (reference sequence). The V end was cut by 4 bases, the J end by 6 bases, with 12 bases between. This CDR3 contains 13 residues. The CDR3 sequence is CSAKNQGYEKLFF. The CDR3 DNA reads as TGCAGTGCTAAAAACCAGGGGTATGAAAAACTGTTTTTT.

In this sample, this clonotype turned up a few times. The chain is built from TRBV15 and TRBJ2-3; D is uncertain. Germline CDR1 is LNHNV and CDR2 is YYDKDF (reference sequence). The CDR3 is 13 amino acids. The V and J ends lost 0 bases and 8 bases respectively, with 9 bases between them. CDR3 region: CATSRDPVGTQYF. The CDR3 coding sequence is TGTGCCACCAGCAGAGACCCGGTCGGTACGCAGTATTTT.

The V call is TRBV10-3, the J call TRBJ1-4, with D uncertain. The CDR3 consists of 15 residues. V gave up 3 bases and J gave up 7 bases, with 15 bases separating them. Germline values: CDR1 ENHRY, CDR2 SYGVKD. This CDR3 reads CAISERREGSEKLFF. CDR3 in DNA: TGTGCCATCAGTGAACGGAGGGAAGGTAGTGAAAAACTGTTTTTT.

Only a few counts were recorded for this clonotype. Germline is not matched at one junction end, which may reflect a read error. This chain joins TRBV28 and TRBJ2-3, with 11 bases lining up with TRBD2. This CDR3 is 13 amino acids long. Germline assignment: CDR1 MDHEN and CDR2 SYDVKM. In DNA form, the CDR3 reads TGTGCCAGCAGTTCCCGAAGAGGTCTAGCGGGGGGTTTT. It specifies CASSSRRGLAGGF.

The genes are TRBV7-8 and TRBJ2-1, with D possibly matching TRBD2 (6 bases). This CDR3 has 16 amino acids. The germline CDR1 and CDR2 sequences are SGHVS and FQNEAQ. Trimming cost V 5 bases and J 5 bases, with 19 bases left between them. For the CDR3, the DNA is TGTGCCAGCAGCCAGGATGTGGGAGGACTTAACAATGAGCAGTTCTTC. Translated: CASSQDVGGLNNEQFF.

The V call is TRBV7-6, the J call TRBJ1-5; D is unresolved. The CDR3 has 14 amino acids. CDR1 and CDR2 from the germline V gene are SGHVS and FNYEAQ. V was trimmed by 6 bases and J by 7 bases, leaving 16 bases between them. The CDR3 DNA is TGTGCCAGCAGGGGCTCAGGTTCTCAGCAGCCCCAGCATTTT. Translated, it gives CASRGSGSQQPQHF.

The chain couples TRBV10-3 to TRBJ2-7, with 10 bases that match TRBD1. The CDR3 is made up of 13 amino acids. The V gene's germline CDR1 is ENHRY and CDR2 SYGVKD. The CDR3 here is CATSGTGAEEQYF. CDR3 bases: TGTGCAACCTCCGGGACAGGGGCGGAAGAGCAGTACTTC.

This clonotype has only a few counts. The V gene is TRBV6-5, the J gene TRBJ2-1; D unresolved. The V and J ends lost 1 base and 9 bases respectively, with 7 bases between them. The CDR3 consists of 12 residues. The germline V gene encodes CDR1 MNHEY and CDR2 SVGAGI. The chain's CDR3 is CASSYYMGEQFF. The CDR3 coding sequence is TGTGCCAGCAGTTACTACATGGGTGAGCAGTTCTTC.

The chain is built from TRBV18 and TRBJ1-1; the D gene is possibly TRBD1 (5 bases). The CDR3 extends over 14 amino acids. Germline CDR1 is KGHSH and CDR2 is LQKENI. Trimming stripped 3 bases from V and 0 bases from J, with 8 bases between. CDR3 sequence reads: CASSPRDVNTEAFF. The CDR3, as DNA: TGTGCCAGCTCACCTAGGGACGTGAACACTGAAGCTTTCTTT.

V gene TRBV6-2 or TRBV6-3 combines with J gene TRBJ2-2; D uncertain. The germline V and J ends were trimmed by 2 bases and 3 bases, with 13 bases remaining between them. The CDR3 covers 16 residues. CDR1 is MNHEY and CDR2 is SVGEGT in the germline V gene. CDR3 sequence (DNA): TGTGCCAGCAGTTACCCAAATGAGGTAGACACCGGGGAGCTGTTTTTT. This codes for CASSYPNEVDTGELFF.